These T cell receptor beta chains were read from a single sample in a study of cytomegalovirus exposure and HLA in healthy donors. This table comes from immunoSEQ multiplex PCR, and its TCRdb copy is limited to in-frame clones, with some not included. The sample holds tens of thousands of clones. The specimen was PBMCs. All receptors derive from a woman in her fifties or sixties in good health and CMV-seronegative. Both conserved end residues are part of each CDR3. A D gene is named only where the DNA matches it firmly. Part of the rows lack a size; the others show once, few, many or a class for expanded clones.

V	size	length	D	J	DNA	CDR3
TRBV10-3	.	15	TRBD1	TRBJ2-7	TGTGCCATCAGAGCCCACCGGGACAGGCCTTACGAGCAGTACTTC	CAIRAHRDRPYEQYF
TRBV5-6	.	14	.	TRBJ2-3	TGTGCCAGCAGCTTGGGCACAAACACAGATACGCAGTATTTT	CASSLGTNTDTQYF
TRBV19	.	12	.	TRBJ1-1	TGTGCCAGTAGTATAGTTGCAGGTGAAGCTTTCTTT	CASSIVAGEAFF
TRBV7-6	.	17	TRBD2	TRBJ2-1	TGTGCCAGCAGCCGACTAGCGGCTCCAGGGGTCTACAATGAGCAGTTCTTC	CASSRLAAPGVYNEQFF
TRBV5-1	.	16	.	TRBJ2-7	TGCGCCAGCAGCCCAACCTGGACGGGGGGCATGGACGAGCAGTACTTC	CASSPTWTGGMDEQYF
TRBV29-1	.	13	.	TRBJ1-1	TGCAGCGTTAAACTACACGGGAACACTGAAGCTTTCTTT	CSVKLHGNTEAFF
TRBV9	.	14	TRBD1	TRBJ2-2	TGTGCCAGCAGCGTTTTACAGGGGATCGGGGAGCTGTTTTTT	CASSVLQGIGELFF
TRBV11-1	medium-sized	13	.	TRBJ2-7	TGTGCCAGCAGCCACCCAAGGGGTTACGAGCAGTACTTC	CASSHPRGYEQYF
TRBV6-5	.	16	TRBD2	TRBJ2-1	TGTGCCAGCAGTTACTCCGGACTAGCGGGAGTTAATGAGCAGTTCTTC	CASSYSGLAGVNEQFF
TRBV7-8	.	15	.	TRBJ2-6	TGTGCCAGCAGCTCCGTCCCCTCTGGGGCCAACGTCCTGACTTTC	CASSSVPSGANVLTF
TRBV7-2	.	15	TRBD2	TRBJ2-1	TGTGCCAGCAGCTTACGGGGACTACCCAACAATGAGCAGTTCTTC	CASSLRGLPNNEQFF
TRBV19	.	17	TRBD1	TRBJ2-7	TGTGCCAGTAGTACTACCTCCGGACAGGGTACGTCCTCCGAGCAGTACTTC	CASSTTSGQGTSSEQYF
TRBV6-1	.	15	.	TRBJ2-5	TGTGCCAGCAAATATAGGACCCCGAGCGGGGAGACCCAGTACTTC	CASKYRTPSGETQYF
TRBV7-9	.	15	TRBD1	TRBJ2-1	TGTGCCAGCAGCCGGGACAGGGACGGGGGCAATCCGCAGTTCTTC	CASSRDRDGGNPQFF
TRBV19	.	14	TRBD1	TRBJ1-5	TGTGCCAGTAGTCGATCCGGGACAGATCAGCCCCAGCATTTT	CASSRSGTDQPQHF
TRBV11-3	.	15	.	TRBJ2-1	TGTGCCAGCAGCTCGCGGGACGGAAACGTCGATGAGCAGTTCTTC	CASSSRDGNVDEQFF
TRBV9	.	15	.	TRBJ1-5	TGTGCCAGCAGCGCCGACAACAAAGGCAATCAGCCCCAGCATTTT	CASSADNKGNQPQHF
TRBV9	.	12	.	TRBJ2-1	TGTGCCAGCAGCGTTACGGGGGATGAGCAGTTCTTC	CASSVTGDEQFF
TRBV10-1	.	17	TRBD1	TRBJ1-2	TGCGCCAGCAGTGGTGGGACAGGGGGCGAAGCGAACTATGGCTACACCTTC	CASSGGTGGEANYGYTF
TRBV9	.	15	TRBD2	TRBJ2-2	TGTGCCAGCAGCGGGACTAGCGGCCTCCCCGGGGAGCTGTTTTTT	CASSGTSGLPGELFF
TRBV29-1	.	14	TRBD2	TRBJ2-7	TGCAGCGCCTCCGGGACTAGCGACTCCTACGAGCAGTACTTC	CSASGTSDSYEQYF
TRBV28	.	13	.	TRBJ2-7	TGTGCCAGCAGTGTCCAGACAGCCTACGAGCAGTACTTC	CASSVQTAYEQYF
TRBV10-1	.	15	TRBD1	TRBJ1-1	TGCGCCAGCAGTGATCCGACAGGGGGAAACACTGAAGCTTTCTTT	CASSDPTGGNTEAFF
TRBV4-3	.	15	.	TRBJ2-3	TGCGCCAGCAGCCAAGGGGAAGCGGGCACAGATACGCAGTATTTT	CASSQGEAGTDTQYF
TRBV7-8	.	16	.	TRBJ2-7	TGTGCCAGCAGCCCGCTCGACAGGGGCGGGAGCTACGAGCAGTACTTC	CASSPLDRGGSYEQYF
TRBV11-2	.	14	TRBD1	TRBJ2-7	TGTGCCAGCAGCTTAGGGACAGGGGTTAACGAGCAGTACTTC	CASSLGTGVNEQYF
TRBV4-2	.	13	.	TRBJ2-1	TGTGCCAGCAGCCAACAGGTGCAAAATGAGCAGTTCTTC	CASSQQVQNEQFF
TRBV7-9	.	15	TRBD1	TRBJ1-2	TGTGCCAGCAGCTTAGGGGACAGGGTTTTCTATGGCTACACCTTC	CASSLGDRVFYGYTF
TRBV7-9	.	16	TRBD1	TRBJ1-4	TGTGCCGTCAGAACCGGGACAGCCTCCCCGCGCGAAAAACTGTTTTTT	CAVRTGTASPREKLFF
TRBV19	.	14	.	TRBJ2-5	TGTGCCAGTAGTACTCCCCCACTTCAAGAGACCCAGTACTTC	CASSTPPLQETQYF
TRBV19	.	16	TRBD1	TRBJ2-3	TGTGCCAGTAGTATTGACAGGGGGCGCGACACAGATACGCAGTATTTT	CASSIDRGRDTDTQYF
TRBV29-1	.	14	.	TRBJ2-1	TGCAGCGTTGATGGCCCGGGCTCCTACAATGAGCAGTTCTTC	CSVDGPGSYNEQFF
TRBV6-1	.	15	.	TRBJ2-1	TGTGCCAGCAGTGAGGGTCTAGCTCTGGGGAATGAGCAGTTCTTC	CASSEGLALGNEQFF
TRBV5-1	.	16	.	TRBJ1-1	TGCGCCAGCAGCGGGGACACAATGCTCAAAGCGACTGAAGCTTTCTTT	CASSGDTMLKATEAFF
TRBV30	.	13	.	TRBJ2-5	TGTGCCTGGAGCCGACAGCCAGAAGAGACCCAGTACTTC	CAWSRQPEETQYF
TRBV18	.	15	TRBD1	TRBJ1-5	TGTGCCAGCTCACCGGGACAGCCACACAATCAGCCCCAGCATTTT	CASSPGQPHNQPQHF
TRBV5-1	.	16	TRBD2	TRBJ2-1	TGCGCCAGCAGCTTGGGAAATAGCGGGAGTGGTGATGAGCAGTTCTTC	CASSLGNSGSGDEQFF
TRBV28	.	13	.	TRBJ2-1	TGTGCCAGCAGTTTATTGGGCCGGGGTGAGCAGTTCTTC	CASSLLGRGEQFF
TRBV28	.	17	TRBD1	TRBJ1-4	TGTGCCAGCAGTTTACCGGGACAGTCCCTCCTCACTGAAAAACTGTTTTTT	CASSLPGQSLLTEKLFF
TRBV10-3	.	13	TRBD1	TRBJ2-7	TGTGCCACCGGGACAGGGGGTTCCTACGAGCAGTACTTC	CATGTGGSYEQYF
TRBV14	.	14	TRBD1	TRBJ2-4	TGTGCCAGCAGCACACAGGGGGCCAAAAACATTCAGTACTTC	CASSTQGAKNIQYF
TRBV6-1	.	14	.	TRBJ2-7	TGTGCCAGCAGTTTAGGCGGGTCCTCCTACGAGCAGTACTTC	CASSLGGSSYEQYF
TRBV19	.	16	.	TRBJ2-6	TGTGCCAGTAGTATCTCTCGCGGCTCTGGGGCCAACGTCCTGACTTTC	CASSISRGSGANVLTF
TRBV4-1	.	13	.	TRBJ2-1	TGCGCCAGCAGCCAAGACGGTTACAATGAGCAGTTCTTC	CASSQDGYNEQFF
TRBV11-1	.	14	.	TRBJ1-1	TGTGCCAGCTCAACAAATGAGGAGGGCACTGAAGCTTTCTTT	CASSTNEEGTEAFF
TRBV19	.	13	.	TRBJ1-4	TGTGCCAGTTGTTGGGGCGAGCGTGAAAAACTGTTTTTT	CASCWGEREKLFF
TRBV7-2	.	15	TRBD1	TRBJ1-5	TGTGCCAGCAGCAGCCCGGACAGGGGAGGCCAGCCCCAGCATTTT	CASSSPDRGGQPQHF
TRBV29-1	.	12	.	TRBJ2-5	TGCAACGTTGGTAACAGAAAAGAGACCCAGTACTTC	CNVGNRKETQYF
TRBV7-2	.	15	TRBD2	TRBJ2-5	TGTGCCAGCAGCCAGGGGACTAGCGGGACGGAGACCCAGTACTTC	CASSQGTSGTETQYF
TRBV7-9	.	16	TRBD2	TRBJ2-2	TGTGCCAGCAGCTTAGCGCCGGGACTAGCGGCCGGGGAGCTGTTTTTT	CASSLAPGLAAGELFF
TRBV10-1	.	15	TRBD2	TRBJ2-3	TGCGCCACCCGACCGGGGGGGACTAGCACAGATACGCAGTATTTT	CATRPGGTSTDTQYF
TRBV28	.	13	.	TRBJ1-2	TGTGCCAGCCAGGGGTTGTATGACTATGGCTACACCTTC	CASQGLYDYGYTF
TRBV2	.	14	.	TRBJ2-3	TGTGCCAGCAGACCTGGGGGGAATACAGATACGCAGTATTTT	CASRPGGNTDTQYF
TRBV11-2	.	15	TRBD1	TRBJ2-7	TGTGCCAGCAGCGACGTAGGGACAGGATATTACGAGCAGTACTTC	CASSDVGTGYYEQYF
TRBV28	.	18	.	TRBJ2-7	TGTGCCGCCCGGAGTTCAGGGGTAGGTAGGCTAAACCTCTACGAGCAGTACTTC	CAARSSGVGRLNLYEQYF